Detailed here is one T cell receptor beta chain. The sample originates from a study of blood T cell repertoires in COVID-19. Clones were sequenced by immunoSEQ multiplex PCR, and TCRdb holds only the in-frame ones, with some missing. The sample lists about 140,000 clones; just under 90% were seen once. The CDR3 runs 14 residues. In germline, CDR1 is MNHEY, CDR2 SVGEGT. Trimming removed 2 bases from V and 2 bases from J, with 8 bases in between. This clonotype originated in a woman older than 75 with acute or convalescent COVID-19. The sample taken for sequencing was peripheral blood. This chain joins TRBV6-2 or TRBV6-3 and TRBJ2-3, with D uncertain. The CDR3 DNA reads TGTGCCAGCAGTTACCAACTCTACACAGATACGCAGTATTTT. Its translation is CASSYQLYTDTQYF.